A single sample gave rise to the 32 T cell receptor beta chains below, sequenced in a study of radiotherapy plus CTLA-4 blockade in lung cancer. Profiled with immunoSEQ multiplex PCR; TCRdb holds only in-frame clones, not every one. The table records around 30,000 clones, less than 75% of them present only once. Sample: peripheral blood, taken from a patient treated with radiotherapy plus ipilimumab. The receptor set was obtained from a human donor with non-small cell lung cancer who had stable disease on radiotherapy plus ipilimumab.

The rearrangement links TRBV28 to TRBJ1-5; no clear D. The CDR3 is 15 residues long. V lost 6 bases and J lost 6, with 18 bases in between. Germline V gene lookup returns CDR1 MDHEN and CDR2 SYDVKM. CDR3 DNA sequence: TGTGCCAGCAGCTTGTCGATGGGGAATGGTCAGCCCCAGCATTTT. Translation gives CASSLSMGNGQPQHF.

The chain carries TRBV6-1 and TRBJ1-4; D unclear. Between the trimmed V and J ends, which lost 1 base and 7 bases, there was a span of 10 bases. The CDR3 is made up of 14 amino acids. Germline assignment: CDR1 MNHNS and CDR2 SASEGT. Here the CDR3 DNA reads TGTGCCAGCAGTGAAGTGGGGAGGAGTGAAAAACTGTTTTTT. Translation: CASSEVGRSEKLFF.

This chain links TRBV7-3 with TRBJ2-2; no definite D call. Trimming removed 5 bases at V and 4 bases at J, with 8 bases between. CDR1 SGHTA and CDR2 FQGTGA come from the germline V gene. This CDR3 spans 13 amino acids. The CDR3 loop reads CASSPQPTGELFF. The CDR3 nucleotides read TGTGCCAGCAGCCCCCAACCCACCGGGGAGCTGTTTTTT.

The chain couples TRBV4-1 to TRBJ2-5; 9 bases match TRBD1. The CDR3 spans 15 residues. The germline V gene has CDR1 MGHRA and CDR2 YSYEKL. V was pared by 2 bases and J by 5 bases, with 6 bases of the junction left unmatched. DNA for the CDR3: TGCGCCAGCAGCCAACCCAGGGACAGGGCGGAGACCCAGTACTTC. This encodes CASSQPRDRAETQYF.

V gene TRBV30 combines with J gene TRBJ2-3; TRBD2 matches at 10 bases. The CDR3 totals 16 residues. Germline CDR1 GTSNPN, CDR2 SVGIG (reference sequence). V was clipped by 0 bases and J by 4 bases; unmatched bases: 7. This chain's CDR3 is CAWSVRAGGRADTQYF. The DNA for the CDR3 is TGTGCCTGGAGTGTACGAGCGGGAGGGCGGGCAGATACGCAGTATTTT.

This clone has only a few counts. The chain couples TRBV7-8 to TRBJ2-3; perhaps D is TRBD1 or TRBD2 (7 bases each). CDR3 size: 15 residues. Trimming stripped 7 bases from V and 0 bases from J, with 14 bases between. CDR1 is SGHVS, CDR2 FQNEAQ, per germline. CDR3 nucleotide sequence: TGTGCCAGCACCCTCAGGGGGGGAAGCACAGATACGCAGTATTTT. Translated, it gives CASTLRGGSTDTQYF. Variable domain in full (rest from reference TRBV7-8 and TRBJ2-3): GAGVSQSPRYKVAKRGQDVALRCDPISGHVSLFWYQQALGQGPEFLTYFQNEAQLDKSGLPSDRFFAERPEGSVSTLKIQRTQQEDSAVYLCASTLRGGSTDTQYFGPGTRLTVL.

The rearrangement joins TRBV7-9 to TRBJ2-5; the D is unclear. Germline-derived CDR1 and CDR2 are SEHNR and FQNEAQ (reference sequence). V was shortened by 4 bases and J by 5 bases, with 14 bases between the two germline ends. The length of the CDR3 is 14 residues. The CDR3, as DNA: TGTGCCAGCAGCTCCACGAGGAGCTGGGAGACCCAGTACTTC. Residues: CASSSTRSWETQYF. Complete variable domain (other parts from reference TRBV7-9 and TRBJ2-5): DTGVSQNPRHKITKRGQNVTFRCDPISEHNRLYWYRQTLGQGPEFLTYFQNEAQLEKSRLLSDRFSAERPKGSFSTLEIQRTEQGDSAMYLCASSSTRSWETQYFGPGTRLLVL.

This clone was detected a few times. This chain uses TRBV12-2 with TRBJ2-7. TRBV12-2 has pseudogene status. The CDR3 sequence is 13 residues long. CDR3 coding DNA: TGTGCAAGTCGCTTATTAGAGTTAGGTGAGCAGTACTTC. Protein: CASRLLELGEQYF.

The chain links TRBV4-1 to TRBJ2-1; TRBD2 matches at 8 bases. The CDR3 covers 16 residues. Per germline, CDR1 MGHRA and CDR2 YSYEKL. V shed 0 bases, J shed 8 bases, and the junction held 9 bases outside the gene matches. The CDR3 DNA is TGCGCCAGCAGCCAAGATTTCAGCGGGAGTTACGATGAGCAGTTCTTC. Residues: CASSQDFSGSYDEQFF.

The chain recombines TRBV6-5 with TRBJ1-5; D might be TRBD1 (5 bases). CDR1 is MNHEY and CDR2 is SVGAGI in the germline V gene. Trimming removed 11 bases at V and 0 bases at J, with 11 bases between. This CDR3 region has 13 residues. This CDR3 reads CAASQGSNQPQHF. In nucleotides, the CDR3 is TGTGCCGCCAGTCAGGGTAGCAATCAGCCCCAGCATTTT.

This rearrangement joins TRBV10-3 to TRBJ2-1; D might be TRBD1 (6 bases). Trimming pared 0 bases from V and 4 bases from J, leaving 16 bases between. CDR1 is ENHRY and CDR2 is SYGVKD in the germline V gene. The CDR3 contains 17 residues. The CDR3 sequence is CAISESGLAGTYNEQFF. DNA of the CDR3: TGTGCCATCAGTGAGTCGGGGCTGGCAGGGACATACAATGAGCAGTTCTTC.

The chain is built from TRBV2 and TRBJ1-5, with unresolved D. Deletions cut 4 bases from V and 3 bases from J, with 10 bases between. The CDR3 runs to 14 residues. CDR1 SNHLY and CDR2 FYNNEI come from the germline V gene. The CDR3 coding sequence is TGTGCCAGCAGTGCCGACATGCTCAATCAGCCCCAGCATTTT. This sequence encodes CASSADMLNQPQHF.

J is TRBJ1-2 and V is TRBV30; 8 bases line up with TRBD1. Trimming removed 2 bases from V and 8 bases from J; junction bases left unmatched: 13. The CDR3 extends over 15 amino acids. The germline V gene has CDR1 GTSNPN and CDR2 SVGIG (reference sequence). Here the CDR3 reads CAWSLPDRGRWGYTF. CDR3 DNA: TGTGCCTGGAGTCTTCCTGACAGGGGACGATGGGGCTACACCTTC.

The sample holds a few counts of this clone. The chain is built from TRBV19 and TRBJ2-5; D might be TRBD1 (6 bases). The V gene lost 3 bases and the J gene lost 5 bases, with 13 bases spanning the gap. The germline V gene encodes CDR1 LNHDA and CDR2 SQIVND (reference sequence). CDR3 size: 14 residues. CDR3 loop: CASSIAQGFETQYF. In DNA form, the CDR3 reads TGTGCCAGTAGTATCGCGCAGGGGTTCGAGACCCAGTACTTC.

This chain links TRBV7-3 with TRBJ2-3, with 8 bases identical to TRBD1. CDR1 and CDR2 (germline): SGHTA, FQGTGA. Trimming removed 5 bases from V and 3 bases from J; junction bases left unmatched: 7. There are 15 residues in the CDR3. CDR3 residues: CASSPQWTGTDTQYF. In DNA, the CDR3 is TGTGCCAGCAGCCCCCAGTGGACAGGGACAGATACGCAGTATTTT. Filled out from reference TRBV7-3 and TRBJ2-3, the complete variable domain reads GAGVSQTPSNKVTEKGKYVELRCDPISGHTALYWYRQSLGQGPEFLIYFQGTGAADDSGLPNDRFFAVRPEGSVSTLKIQRTERGDSAVYLCASSPQWTGTDTQYFGPGTRLTVL.

J is TRBJ1-5 and V is TRBV14; 8 bases line up with TRBD1. CDR1 and CDR2 (germline): SGHDN, FVKESK. The V and J ends lost 8 bases and 7 bases, in that order; junction bases with no gene match: 10. The CDR3 extends over 14 amino acids. CDR3 coding DNA: TGTGCCAGCCGAGTTGGGGACAGGAGACAGCCCCAGCATTTT. The encoded protein is CASRVGDRRQPQHF.

The chain employs TRBV6-5 and TRBJ2-5, with TRBD1 identical over 9 bases. The DNA end lines up better with TRBJ2-7; the J call may be wrong. Germline CDR1 reads MNHEY; CDR2 reads SVGAGI. The CDR3 totals 16 residues. CDR3 coding DNA: TGTGCCAGCAGTTACTCAATAGGGACAGGGTGCCACGAGCAGTACTTC. Translation gives CASSYSIGTGCHEQYF.

The chain uses TRBV25-1 and TRBJ2-3, with D unclear. The CDR3 has 15 residues. The V end was cut by 4 bases, the J end by 1 base, with 12 bases between. Germline CDR1 MGHDK, CDR2 SYGVNS. This CDR3 reads CASSASSFGTDTQYF. For the CDR3, the DNA is TGTGCCAGCAGTGCTTCTAGTTTTGGCACAGATACGCAGTATTTT.

Concerning this clone itself: Other DNA sequences in the sample encode the same CDR3. The CDR3 loop is CASSLAFQGYSTDTQYF. The CDR3 DNA is TGTGCCAGCAGCTTAGCTTTCCAGGGCTACAGCACAGATACGCAGTATTTT. This chain joins TRBV11-2 and TRBJ2-3; TRBD1 might be the D (5 bases). The CDR3 is 17 amino acids. V dropped 1 base and J dropped 0 bases, with 14 bases sitting between them. Germline CDR1 is SGHAT and CDR2 is FQNNGV.

This clone was detected only once. V gene TRBV6-1 combines with J gene TRBJ1-1, with D tentatively TRBD1 (6 bases). The CDR3 totals 15 residues. Germline CDR1 reads MNHNS; CDR2 reads SASEGT. The V and J ends lost 4 bases and 3 bases respectively, with 15 bases between them. For the CDR3, the DNA is TGTGCCAGCAGTGCACGGATCCAGGGGCACACTGAAGCTTTCTTT. Translation: CASSARIQGHTEAFF.

The chain has TRBV4-2 and TRBJ2-2; D remains ambiguous. Looked up from germline, CDR1 is LGHNA and CDR2 is YNFKEQ. V was shortened by 0 bases and J by 1 base, with 6 bases between the two germline ends. The CDR3 length is 15 residues. The DNA of the CDR3 is TGTGCCAGCAGCCAAGAGAGCAGGAACACCGGGGAGCTGTTTTTT. Amino acids: CASSQESRNTGELFF.

The J gene is TRBJ2-5, the V gene TRBV7-6; no reliable D call. Gene TRBJ2-7 matches the end of the DNA better, so the J call may be wrong. This CDR3 comprises 15 residues. Germline V gives CDR1 SGHVS, CDR2 FNYEAQ. CDR3 sequence reads: CASSHTRGASYEQYF. The CDR3 DNA follows: TGTGCCAGCAGCCACACCCGAGGAGCTTCCTACGAGCAGTACTTC.

This clone was observed a few times. V gene TRBV7-9 combines with J gene TRBJ2-7, with 8 positions matching TRBD2. The V segment lost 5 bases and the J segment 9 bases; nucleotides outside the gene matches: 18. The germline V gene has CDR1 SEHNR and CDR2 FQNEAQ (reference sequence). The CDR3 has 16 amino acids. DNA for the CDR3: TGTGCCAGCAGCCTAGAGCGGGGAGCGGGAGAAAGTGTGCAGTACTTC. As protein: CASSLERGAGESVQYF.

The chain combines TRBV28 with TRBJ2-7; 7 bases are a match to TRBD1. V was clipped by 6 bases and J by 5 bases; unmatched bases: 16. From germline, CDR1 is MDHEN and CDR2 SYDVKM. The length of the CDR3 is 16 residues. The CDR3: CASSSPRQGLFNEQYF. The CDR3 nucleotides read TGTGCCAGCAGCTCCCCTCGACAGGGATTGTTCAACGAGCAGTACTTC.

The gene calls are TRBV6-6 and TRBJ2-7; a weak D match, TRBD2 (6 bases). This CDR3 spans 13 amino acids. Germline-derived CDR1 and CDR2 are MNHNY and SVGAGI (reference sequence). V shed 10 bases and J shed 0 bases, with 13 bases lying between them. The CDR3 loop reads CATGEAFSYEQYF. CDR3 coding DNA: TGTGCCACGGGGGAAGCGTTCTCCTACGAGCAGTACTTC.

The rearrangement joins TRBV11-2 to TRBJ2-7; TRBD2 might be the D (7 bases). CDR3 length: 11 amino acids. Germline assignment: CDR1 SGHAT and CDR2 FQNNGV. The CDR3 is CAGGGRYEQYF. The CDR3 DNA reads as TGTGCAGGGGGGGGACGCTACGAGCAGTACTTC. Drawing the rest from reference TRBV11-2 and TRBJ2-7, the complete variable domain is EAGVAQSPRYKIIEKRQSVAFWCNPISGHATLYWYQQILGQGPKLLIQFQNNGVVDDSQLPKDRFSAERLKGVDSTLKIQPAKLEDSAVYLCAGGGRYEQYFGPGTRLTVT.

This rearrangement joins TRBV5-1 to TRBJ2-7; 10 bases are shared with TRBD2. The CDR3 is made up of 16 amino acids. Germline CDR1 is SGHRS and CDR2 is YFSETQ. Trimming removed 0 bases from V and 2 bases from J; junction bases left unmatched: 5. CDR3 in amino acids: CASSLESSGRTYEQYF. The CDR3 coding sequence is TGCGCCAGCAGCTTGGAGTCTAGCGGGAGAACCTACGAGCAGTACTTC. Looking up the rest from reference TRBV5-1 and TRBJ2-7 gives the full variable domain: KAGVTQTPRYLIKTRGQQVTLSCSPISGHRSVSWYQQTPGQGLQFLFEYFSETQRNKGNFPGRFSGRQFSNSRSEMNVSTLELGDSALYLCASSLESSGRTYEQYFGPGTRLTVT.

This clone was seen once. The chain uses TRBV18 and TRBJ2-3; TRBD2 agrees at 8 bases. Germline CDR1 is KGHSH and CDR2 is LQKENI. The CDR3 extends over 16 amino acids. V gave up 1 base and J gave up 2 bases; unmatched junction bases: 5. In DNA form, the CDR3 reads TGTGCCAGCTCACCACAGAGTAGCGGGGCCACAGATACGCAGTATTTT. It is translated as CASSPQSSGATDTQYF.

The gene calls are TRBV7-2 and TRBJ2-7, with 7 bases matching TRBD2. Per the germline V gene, CDR1 is SGHTA and CDR2 is FQGNSA. The CDR3 runs to 16 residues. Trimming at V came to 7 bases and at J to 5 bases, leaving 17 bases not matched to a gene. The CDR3 loop is CASIPGWAGVPNEQYF. CDR3 DNA: TGTGCCAGCATCCCTGGATGGGCGGGAGTCCCCAACGAGCAGTACTTC.

V gene TRBV19 combines with J gene TRBJ1-5, with 7 positions matching TRBD1. The V gene's germline CDR1 is LNHDA and CDR2 SQIVND (reference sequence). With V trimmed by 0 bases and J by 4 bases, 3 bases remained unmatched. CDR3 size: 15 residues. The CDR3 loop reads CASSIDGGQNQPQHF. Here the CDR3 DNA reads TGTGCCAGTAGTATAGATGGGGGACAGAATCAGCCCCAGCATTTT. Combining the CDR3 with reference TRBV19 and TRBJ1-5 gives the whole variable domain DGGITQSPKYLFRKEGQNVTLSCEQNLNHDAMYWYRQDPGQGLRLIYYSQIVNDFQKGDIAEGYSVSREKKESFPLTVTSAQKNPTAFYLCASSIDGGQNQPQHFGDGTRLSIL.

This rearrangement joins TRBV28 to TRBJ2-3; 11 bases match TRBD1. Germline V gene sequence: CDR1 MDHEN, CDR2 SYDVKM. The CDR3 is made up of 17 amino acids. Trimming took 8 bases from V and 4 from J; bases not matched to a gene: 14. DNA for the CDR3: TGTGCCAGCGGGAGCCTCTGGGGACAGGGGGGGTCAGATACGCAGTATTTT. It is translated as CASGSLWGQGGSDTQYF.

The chain couples TRBV18 to TRBJ2-5; 8 positions match TRBD1. V dropped 3 bases and J dropped 5; count of bases not matched to a gene: 11. This CDR3 has 16 amino acids. Germline values: CDR1 KGHSH, CDR2 LQKENI. CDR3 residues: CASSPSNQGARETQYF. The CDR3 DNA reads as TGTGCCAGCTCACCCTCGAATCAGGGGGCTCGGGAGACCCAGTACTTC.